One and the same sample provided the 22 T cell receptor beta chains below, sequenced in a study of T-cell memory formation after mild COVID-19. TCRdb processed the 5' RACE reads anew with MiXCR; each CDR3 protein has one entry. The sample lists approximately 300,000 distinct CDR3 sequences, roughly 21% occurring once. Input material: PBMCs or a T cell subset sorted from them (not recorded which). The source of these receptors is a man between 18 and 29 years old who had mild COVID-19 (a few samples of this study predate the infection). Cell type and time point are not known.

This clonotype has a handful of counts. This sequence joins TRBV12-5 and TRBJ2-2; D is possibly TRBD1 (6 bases). Germline V gives CDR1 LGHNT, CDR2 FRNRAP. V was clipped by 1 base and J by 3 bases, with 12 bases between them. The CDR3 contains 16 residues. CDR3 DNA sequence: TGTGCTAGTGGTTTGGGCTCAGGGGCGGACACCGGGGAGCTGTTTTTT. Its protein product is CASGLGSGADTGELFF. The variable domain in full, with the rest retrieved from reference TRBV12-5 and TRBJ2-2, is DARVTQTPRHKVTEMGQEVTMRCQPILGHNTVFWYRQTMMQGLELLAYFRNRAPLDDSGMPKDRFSAEMPDATLATLKIQPSEPRDSAVYFCASGLGSGADTGELFFGEGSRLTVL.

The chain carries TRBV7-3 and TRBJ1-1; maybe TRBD1 (5 bases). Trimming took 5 bases from V and 3 from J, leaving 10 bases between them. The CDR3 spans 13 residues. The germline gives CDR1 SGHTA, CDR2 FQGTGA. Here the CDR3 reads CASSQIQDTEAFF. The CDR3 DNA reads as TGTGCCAGCAGCCAGATACAGGACACTGAAGCTTTCTTT.

The chain has TRBV12-3 or TRBV12-4 and TRBJ1-3, with D uncertain. V lost 3 bases and J 3 bases, leaving 12 bases between the germline ends. The CDR3 covers 15 residues. CDR3 region: CASSFWGKIGNTIYF. In DNA form, the CDR3 reads TGTGCCAGCAGTTTCTGGGGTAAGATTGGAAACACCATATATTTT.

This clonotype was seen a handful of times. The V gene is TRBV6-4, the J gene TRBJ2-3; 13 bases are a match to TRBD2. Looked up from germline, CDR1 is MRHNA and CDR2 is SNTAGT. The CDR3 is 15 residues long. V was clipped by 4 bases and J by 4 bases; unmatched bases: 2. The CDR3 DNA is TGTGCCAGCAGTGGGACTAGCGGGGGTGCAGATACGCAGTATTTT. Translating gives CASSGTSGGADTQYF.

V is TRBV5-1 and J is TRBJ1-4; no definite D call. In germline, CDR1 is SGHRS, CDR2 YFSETQ. Trimming left V 4 bases short and J 2 bases short, with 9 bases between. The length of the CDR3 is 14 residues. The CDR3 nucleotides read TGCGCCAGCAGCCAAGCCGCGACTAATGAAAAACTGTTTTTT. It encodes CASSQAATNEKLFF.

In this sample, this clonotype turned up a few times. The V gene is TRBV12-5, the J gene TRBJ1-6, with TRBD1 identical over 11 bases. V lost 2 bases and J lost 7; bases outside the gene matches: 4. The CDR3 contains 16 residues. Per the germline V gene, CDR1 is LGHNT and CDR2 is FRNRAP. CDR3: CASGLLGTGGNSPLHF. Written as DNA, the CDR3 is TGTGCTAGTGGTTTGTTGGGGACAGGGGGGAATTCACCCCTCCACTTT.

This clonotype has more than one count but fewer than ten. V is TRBV4-3 and J is TRBJ2-2; D is tentatively TRBD1 or TRBD2 (6 bases each). The V and J ends lost 0 bases and 8 bases respectively, with 16 bases between them. The CDR3 totals 16 residues. Germline lookup yields CDR1 LGHNA and CDR2 YSLEER. The CDR3 protein is CASSQDYWGAAGELFF. CDR3 nucleotides: TGCGCCAGCAGCCAAGATTATTGGGGGGCGGCTGGGGAGCTGTTTTTT.

This clonotype was found a few times. CDR3 in DNA: TGTGCCAGCAGCATTAGAGTGACGCAGTATTTT. As protein: CASSIRVTQYF. The chain has TRBV7-2 and TRBJ2-3, with D unresolved. Germline V gives CDR1 SGHTA, CDR2 FQGNSA. V was shortened by 5 bases and J by 9 bases, with 9 bases between the two germline ends. The length of the CDR3 is 11 residues.

The sample holds a few counts of this clonotype. The rearrangement uses TRBV10-2 and TRBJ2-5; no reliable D call. The ends were cut back, 2 bases at V and 3 bases at J, with 4 bases in the middle. This CDR3 contains 12 residues. Germline V gene data show CDR1 as WSHSY and CDR2 as SAAADI. Written as DNA, the CDR3 is TGCGCCAGCAGTGAGCAGAAAGAGACCCAGTACTTC. It specifies CASSEQKETQYF.

This clonotype has just a few counts. This chain joins TRBV28 and TRBJ1-3; 7 nucleotides line up with TRBD1. V shed 6 bases and J 4 bases; nucleotides not matched to a gene: 9. CDR1 and CDR2 from the germline V gene are MDHEN and SYDVKM. CDR3 size: 15 residues. DNA for the CDR3: TGTGCCAGCAGCTCGACAGGGTCGGGCGGAAACACCATATATTTT. This codes for CASSSTGSGGNTIYF.

The rearrangement uses TRBV6-5 and TRBJ2-3; D is perhaps TRBD2 (5 bases). There are 15 residues in the CDR3. Germline CDR1 is MNHEY and CDR2 is SVGAGI. Trimming shortened V by 0 bases and J by 4 bases, and 11 bases separated the two germline ends. For the CDR3, the DNA is TGTGCCAGCAGTTACTCCACTAGTAGTGCAGATACGCAGTATTTT. Its translation: CASSYSTSSADTQYF.

This clonotype was seen repeatedly, ten times or more. The chain uses TRBV7-9 and TRBJ2-1; TRBD2 might be the D (6 bases). Germline V gives CDR1 SEHNR, CDR2 FQNEAQ (reference sequence). V was pared by 8 bases and J by 8 bases, with 19 bases between. The CDR3 runs 14 residues. The CDR3 nucleotides read TGTGCCAGCCAAGGAGCGGCGGGGATGTATGAGCAGTTCTTC. It codes for CASQGAAGMYEQFF.

This clonotype has more than one count but fewer than ten. The chain has TRBV3-2 and TRBJ2-4; the table's D call, TRBD1, was not checked against the DNA. TRBV3-2 has pseudogene status. This CDR3 is built from 11 residues. The CDR3 coding sequence is TGTGCCAGCAAAAATTCGGCCCCTCACCACTTC. Protein product: CASKNSAPHHF.

This clonotype was seen only a few times. This sequence joins TRBV4-1 and TRBJ1-6; D perhaps matches TRBD1 (6 bases). Looked up from germline, CDR1 is MGHRA and CDR2 is YSYEKL. The CDR3 length is 14 residues. Trimming removed 3 bases at V and 10 bases at J, with 13 bases between. The CDR3 DNA reads as TGCGCCAGCAGCCAGGACCCAGGGGACTCACCCCTCCACTTT. Translating gives CASSQDPGDSPLHF.

J is TRBJ1-1 and V is TRBV27, with 11 bases matching TRBD1. V dropped 1 base and J dropped 11; count of bases not matched to a gene: 12. The CDR3 runs 16 residues. The V gene's germline CDR1 is MNHEY and CDR2 SMNVEV (reference sequence). As DNA, the CDR3 is TGTGCCAGCAGTTTATTGGGGACAGGGGGAAGATTGGAGGCTTTCTTT. Protein product: CASSLLGTGGRLEAFF.

In its sample, this clonotype was seen once. The chain links TRBV4-1 to TRBJ2-7; 9 bases match TRBD2. The CDR3 covers 15 residues. In germline, CDR1 is MGHRA, CDR2 YSYEKL. V was clipped by 4 bases and J by 3 bases; unmatched bases: 7. The CDR3 protein is CASSRTAGGHYEQYF. The DNA for the CDR3 is TGCGCCAGCAGCCGAACAGCGGGGGGCCACTACGAGCAGTACTTC.

The chain couples TRBV29-1 to TRBJ2-5; D is possibly TRBD1 or TRBD2 (5 bases each). V gave up 4 bases and J gave up 0 bases, with 9 bases separating them. Germline values: CDR1 SQVTM, CDR2 ANQGSEA. This CDR3 has 13 amino acids. In DNA form, the CDR3 reads TGCAGCGTTGGCAGGGAGTACCAAGAGACCCAGTACTTC. Translating gives CSVGREYQETQYF.

This clonotype was observed a few times. This CDR3 is CASSSPPLFSTPGTQYF. Here the CDR3 DNA reads TGTGCCAGCAGCTCCCCTCCCCTCTTTTCCACGCCAGGGACCCAGTACTTC. The chain combines TRBV7-9 with TRBJ2-5; D not resolved. Germline lookup yields CDR1 SEHNR and CDR2 FQNEAQ (reference sequence). Trimming took 4 bases from V and 7 from J, leaving 25 bases between them. The CDR3 is made up of 17 amino acids. The full variable domain, in which reference TRBV7-9 and TRBJ2-5 provide the parts outside the CDR3, is DTGVSQNPRHKITKRGQNVTFRCDPISEHNRLYWYRQTLGQGPEFLTYFQNEAQLEKSRLLSDRFSAERPKGSFSTLEIQRTEQGDSAMYLCASSSPPLFSTPGTQYFGPGTRLLVL.

This clonotype was seen more than once but under ten times. One end of the junction is discordant with germline, which a read error may explain. This chain connects TRBV28 to TRBJ2-7, with D perhaps given as TRBD1 or TRBD2 (6 bases each). From germline, CDR1 is MDHEN and CDR2 SYDVKM. The CDR3 is made up of 13 amino acids. The CDR3: CASSLWSGATTDF. CDR3 sequence (DNA): TGTGCCAGCAGTTTATGGTCGGGGGCGACGACCGACTTC.

The chain is built from TRBV19 and TRBJ2-5, with D possibly matching TRBD2 (7 bases). The length of the CDR3 is 16 residues. Trimming pared 9 bases from V and 1 base from J, leaving 21 bases between. The germline CDR1 and CDR2 sequences are LNHDA and SQIVND (reference sequence). This CDR3 reads CASRDNKGGFQETQYF. The CDR3 DNA sequence: TGTGCCAGCAGGGACAACAAGGGAGGGTTCCAAGAGACCCAGTACTTC.

This clonotype was counted a few times. This sequence joins TRBV18 and TRBJ1-1; tentatively, D is TRBD1 (6 bases). This CDR3 is 14 amino acids long. Trimming took 6 bases from V and 2 from J, leaving 13 bases between them. Germline V gives CDR1 KGHSH, CDR2 LQKENI. CDR3 region: CASSRGGSNTEAFF. The CDR3 DNA reads as TGTGCCAGCTCGAGAGGGGGTTCTAACACTGAAGCTTTCTTT.

This clonotype was found a few times. This chain links TRBV2 with TRBJ2-3; D unresolved. This CDR3 has 16 amino acids. Germline CDR1 is SNHLY and CDR2 is FYNNEI. V was shortened by 7 bases and J by 3 bases, with 20 bases between the two germline ends. The CDR3 loop reads CASTAHLDMGTDTQYF. The CDR3 DNA is TGTGCCAGCACCGCACACCTCGACATGGGGACAGATACGCAGTATTTT. Full variable domain (rest looked up from reference TRBV2 and TRBJ2-3): EPEVTQTPSHQVTQMGQEVILRCVPISNHLYFYWYRQILGQKVEFLVSFYNNEISEKSEIFDDQFSVERPDGSNFTLKIRSTKLEDSAMYFCASTAHLDMGTDTQYFGPGTRLTVL.